This T cell receptor beta chain appears in the sequencing data of a study of cytomegalovirus exposure and HLA in healthy donors. Study-level results: Later on, an analysis tied under 20,000 TCR beta sequences to HLA alleles at 0.05 false discovery rate. TCR beta chain V- and J-gene trimming was linked, in a later analysis, to a missense variant in DCLRE1C. Some V segments (TRBV6-2 and TRBV6-3 among them) were excluded as indistinguishable.

V dropped 2 bases and J dropped 2 bases, with 7 bases sitting between them. From germline, CDR1 is MDHEN and CDR2 SYDVKM. The CDR3 loop spans 14 amino acids. On this clone: Its matching antigen is unknown.

13 Jbeta primers and 60 Vbeta primers were used for the PCR. Produced via immunoSEQ multiplex PCR; TCRdb's table is partial and in-frame only. The sample shows approximately 160,000 clones, approximately 80% of them seen only once. V gene TRBV28 combines with J gene TRBJ1-5; the D is unclear. Source material: PBMCs. This TCR was sampled from a woman aged 40-49 years in good health and CMV-seropositive. The CDR3 region is CASSLGAGNQPQHF. For the CDR3, the DNA is TGTGCCAGCAGTTTAGGTGCGGGCAATCAGCCCCAGCATTTT. The full variable domain, in which reference TRBV28 and TRBJ1-5 provide the parts outside the CDR3, is DVKVTQSSRYLVKRTGEKVFLECVQDMDHENMFWYRQDPGLGLRLIYFSYDVKMKEKGDIPEGYSVSREKKERFSLILESASTNQTSMYLCASSLGAGNQPQHFGDGTRLSIL.